A selection of T cell receptor beta chains follows, all from one sample in a study of cytomegalovirus exposure and HLA in healthy donors. Data came from immunoSEQ multiplex PCR; TCRdb stores just in-frame clones and leaves some out. The table shows roughly 44,000 clones, with about 84% occurring only once. Sequenced: PBMCs. The receptors come from a man aged 45 to 65 in good health and CMV-seronegative. CDR3s include the opening cysteine and the closing phenylalanine or tryptophan. Each record gives: V gene, clone size, D gene, J gene, CDR3 protein, CDR3 DNA. A D gene is named only where the DNA matches it firmly. Some rows mark clone size as missing; the rest say once, few, many or name a class of expanded clone.

TRBV7-2	NA	NA	TRBJ1-1	CASSSSPVANTEAFF	TGTGCCAGCAGCTCCAGTCCCGTAGCTAACACTGAAGCTTTCTTT
TRBV4-1	NA	NA	TRBJ1-3	CASSQGQGGFSGNTIYF	TGCGCCAGCAGCCAAGGCCAGGGTGGGTTCTCTGGAAACACCATATATTTT
TRBV10-3	NA	TRBD2	TRBJ2-7	CAISESGREGLLEQYF	TGTGCCATCAGTGAGTCCGGGCGGGAGGGTTTGCTCGAGCAGTACTTC
TRBV7-2	NA	NA	TRBJ2-7	CASSLEAASYEQYF	TGTGCCAGCAGCTTAGAAGCGGCCTCCTACGAGCAGTACTTC
TRBV2	NA	NA	TRBJ2-3	CASSPLPNQVTDTQYF	TGTGCCAGCAGCCCCCTCCCCAATCAGGTTACAGATACGCAGTATTTT
TRBV9	NA	TRBD2	TRBJ2-7	CASSARTSGTFEQYF	TGTGCCAGCAGCGCTAGGACTAGCGGGACTTTCGAGCAGTACTTC
TRBV27	NA	TRBD2	TRBJ2-2	CASSLNSGRGPGELFF	TGTGCCAGCAGTTTAAACAGCGGGAGGGGCCCCGGGGAGCTGTTTTTT
TRBV20-1	NA	NA	TRBJ2-2	CSANSLGELFF	TGCAGTGCTAATAGCCTCGGGGAGCTGTTTTTT
TRBV5-1	NA	NA	TRBJ2-1	CASRYRGSYNEQFF	TGCGCCAGCAGATATCGGGGGTCCTACAATGAGCAGTTCTTC
TRBV19	NA	TRBD1	TRBJ1-3	CASGTGFSGNTIYF	TGCGCCAGCGGGACAGGTTTCTCTGGAAACACCATATATTTT
TRBV18	once	TRBD1	TRBJ2-2	CASSIRGQGAAGELFF	TGTGCCAGCTCAATTCGGGGACAGGGGGCCGCCGGGGAGCTGTTTTTT
TRBV30	few	TRBD1	TRBJ2-1	CAWGQGPEQFF	TGTGCCTGGGGACAGGGTCCTGAGCAGTTCTTC
TRBV7-2	NA	TRBD2	TRBJ2-1	CASSLLAGGVYNEQFF	TGTGCCAGCAGCTTACTAGCGGGGGGAGTTTACAATGAGCAGTTCTTC
TRBV5-5	NA	TRBD1	TRBJ1-1	CASSWGQGALNTEAFF	TGTGCCAGCAGCTGGGGACAGGGTGCTTTGAACACTGAAGCTTTCTTT
TRBV11-3	NA	NA	TRBJ1-1	CASSLERNTEAFF	TGTGCCAGCAGCTTAGAGCGGAACACTGAAGCTTTCTTT
TRBV5-6	few	TRBD1	TRBJ2-7	CASSEWDSYEQYF	TGTGCCAGCAGCGAATGGGACAGCTACGAGCAGTACTTC
TRBV5-6	NA	NA	TRBJ1-2	CASSLGREVGYTF	TGTGCCAGCAGCTTGGGCAGGGAAGTGGGCTACACCTTC
TRBV19	NA	NA	TRBJ1-2	CASSTSRAGPYGYTF	TGTGCCAGTAGTACTTCGAGGGCCGGACCCTATGGCTACACCTTC
TRBV10-3	NA	NA	TRBJ2-7	CAVSGTGYGQYF	TGTGCCGTCTCCGGGACTGGCTACGGGCAGTACTTC
TRBV19	NA	TRBD1	TRBJ2-7	CASSPLTGSARQYF	TGTGCCAGTAGTCCCTTGACAGGGTCTGCCAGGCAGTACTTC
TRBV18	few	TRBD1	TRBJ2-5	CASSLGQAQETQYF	TGTGCCAGCTCACTTGGACAGGCCCAAGAGACCCAGTACTTC
TRBV4-1	NA	NA	TRBJ1-1	CASSHWTGAEAFF	TGCGCCAGCAGCCACTGGACTGGGGCTGAAGCTTTCTTT
TRBV28	NA	TRBD2	TRBJ2-3	CAAQPGLAPRTDTQYF	TGTGCCGCACAACCAGGACTAGCGCCCCGCACAGATACGCAGTATTTT